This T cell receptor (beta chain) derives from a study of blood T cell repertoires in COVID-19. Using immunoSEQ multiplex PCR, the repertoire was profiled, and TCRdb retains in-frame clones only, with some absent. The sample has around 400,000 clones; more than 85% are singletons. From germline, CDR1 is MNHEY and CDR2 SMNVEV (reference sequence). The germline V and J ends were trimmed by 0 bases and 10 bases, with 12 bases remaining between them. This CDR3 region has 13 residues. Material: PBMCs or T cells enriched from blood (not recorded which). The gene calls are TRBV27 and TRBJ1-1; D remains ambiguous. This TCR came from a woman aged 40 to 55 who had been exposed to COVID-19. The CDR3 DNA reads TGTGCCAGCAGTTTATCGAGTGCGGGCAGAGCTTTCTTT. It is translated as CASSLSSAGRAFF.